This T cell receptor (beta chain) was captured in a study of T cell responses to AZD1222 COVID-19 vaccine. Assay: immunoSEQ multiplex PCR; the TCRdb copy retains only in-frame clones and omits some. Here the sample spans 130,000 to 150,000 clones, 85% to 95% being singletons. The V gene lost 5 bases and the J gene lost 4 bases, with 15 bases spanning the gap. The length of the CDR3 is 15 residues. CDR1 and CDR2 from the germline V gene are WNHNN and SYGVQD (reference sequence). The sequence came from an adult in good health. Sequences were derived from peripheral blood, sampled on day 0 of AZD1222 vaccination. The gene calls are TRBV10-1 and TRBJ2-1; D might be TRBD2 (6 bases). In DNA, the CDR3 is TGCGCCAGCAGTCCGACTCCGGGGGATTACAATGAGCAGTTCTTC. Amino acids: CASSPTPGDYNEQFF.